This T cell receptor (beta chain) is drawn from a study of a mutant IDH1 vaccine in newly diagnosed glioma. Study in general: First vaccine doses came 4-6 weeks after radiotherapy alone, or with temozolomide cycles. The sex distribution of treated patients was approximately 62% male and roughly 40% female, with a mean age of around 40 years. Findings of the study overall: Across multiple MHC alleles, 90% to 95% of patients had vaccine-induced responses.

To note about this clone: Its antigen is unknown.

The time point: week 23, last vaccination. Alongside topical imiquimod, each dose of vaccine comprised 300 ug of mutant IDH1 20-mer peptide. Donors had new IDH1-mutant astrocytomas of WHO grade 3 or 4 (ATRX-lost). The V gene's germline CDR1 is MNHNY and CDR2 SVGAGI (reference sequence). After removal of 5 bases from V and 0 bases from J, the junction contained 7 bases not matched to a gene. The CDR3 runs 16 residues. TCRdb's copy holds only in-frame clones and misses some; the assay was immunoSEQ multiplex PCR. This sample has about 67,000 clones, with approximately 84% found just once. The clonotype originates from a man younger than 35 with glioma. The sequenced sample was PBMCs, obtained from a glioma patient whose treatment included an IDH1 peptide vaccine. The chain joins TRBV6-6 to TRBJ1-5; 7 bases fit TRBD1. The CDR3 spells CASSQKGAYSNQPQHF. In DNA, the CDR3 is TGTGCCAGCAGTCAGAAGGGGGCATATAGCAATCAGCCCCAGCATTTT.